A single sample gave rise to the 14 T cell receptor beta chains below, sequenced in a study of T cells in Graves' hyperthyroidism and ophthalmopathy. Amplification targeted TCR beta CDR3 regions from RNA transcripts. Carried out on the TCR CDR3, a first-round RT-PCR used the HTBI primer set. TCRdb itself ran the multiplex PCR reads through MiXCR, one entry per CDR3 protein. The top ten hold about 14% of the sample, which has about 400,000 distinct CDR3 sequences, about a sixth seen once. The specimen was blood. The receptors were gathered from a woman aged 18-29 years with Graves' hyperthyroidism.

CDR3 DNA sequence: TGTGCCAGCAGCACAAGGACTAGCGGGGGGGGTACGCAGTATTTT. It translates to CASSTRTSGGGTQYF. This chain joins TRBV13 and TRBJ2-3; 15 bases align to TRBD2. Per germline, CDR1 PRHDT and CDR2 FYEKMQ (reference sequence). The ends lost 5 bases at V and 8 bases at J; junction bases unmatched: 5. The CDR3 runs to 15 residues.

This clonotype was counted at least ten times. This chain connects TRBV2 to TRBJ1-1, with D possibly matching TRBD1 (5 bases). The CDR3 consists of 15 residues. The germline V gene has CDR1 SNHLY and CDR2 FYNNEI. Trimming pared 0 bases from V and 1 base from J, leaving 9 bases between. The CDR3 coding sequence is TGTGCCAGCAGTGAAGCGGGGCGACAGAACACTGAAGCTTTCTTT. This codes for CASSEAGRQNTEAFF.

The chain is built from TRBV12-3 or TRBV12-4 and TRBJ2-1; weak D call: TRBD2 (5 bases). CDR3 size: 15 residues. V was pared by 3 bases and J by 1 base, with 10 bases between. CDR3 sequence: CASSFLTGSYNEQFF. CDR3 bases: TGTGCCAGCAGTTTCCTTACGGGGTCCTACAATGAGCAGTTCTTC.

This clonotype was detected a few times. The rearrangement links TRBV6-2 or TRBV6-3 to TRBJ2-7; 9 bases map to TRBD2. The germline CDR1 and CDR2 sequences are MNHEY and SVGEGT. The CDR3 is made up of 15 amino acids. Trimming took 0 bases from V and 3 from J; bases not matched to a gene: 3. The DNA of the CDR3 is TGTGCCAGCAGTTACTCCGGACTAGCGCGCTACGAGCAGTACTTC. Protein: CASSYSGLARYEQYF.

In this sample, this clonotype turned up many times. This chain joins TRBV6-1 and TRBJ1-1, with D tentatively TRBD1 (6 bases). Trimming pared 6 bases from V and 1 base from J, leaving 9 bases between. Germline assignment: CDR1 MNHNS and CDR2 SASEGT. This CDR3 region has 13 residues. The CDR3 DNA sequence: TGTGCCAGCAGAGGGGGGCGGAACACTGAAGCTTTCTTT. Its protein product is CASRGGRNTEAFF.

Only a few counts were recorded for this clonotype. The chain links TRBV29-1 to TRBJ1-1; 7 bases are a match to TRBD1. Germline lookup yields CDR1 SQVTM and CDR2 ANQGSEA. With V trimmed by 5 bases and J by 6 bases, 15 bases remained unmatched. CDR3 size: 15 residues. The CDR3 here is CSVFQTGTPVAEAFF. The CDR3 DNA is TGCAGCGTTTTTCAGACAGGGACCCCTGTGGCTGAAGCTTTCTTT.

This clonotype was seen only a few times. The rearrangement uses TRBV20-1 and TRBJ1-1; 12 bases are shared with TRBD1. With 6 bases clipped from V and 0 bases from J, the junction kept 14 bases outside the gene matches. Germline-derived CDR1 and CDR2 are DFQATT and SNEGSKA (reference sequence). The CDR3 contains 18 residues. The CDR3 reads CSAPPGQGARAMNTEAFF. The CDR3 DNA follows: TGCAGTGCCCCCCCGGGACAGGGGGCGCGGGCAATGAACACTGAAGCTTTCTTT.

This clonotype came up a few times. The chain carries TRBV3-1 and TRBJ2-3; TRBD2 matches 8 bases. The CDR3 runs to 21 residues. The junction had 22 bases not matched to a gene; V was cut back by 5 bases and J by 0 bases. Germline values: CDR1 LGHDT, CDR2 YNNKEL (reference sequence). The CDR3 spells CASSFGRGTSGSGWSTDTQYF. CDR3 nucleotides: TGTGCCAGCAGCTTCGGGCGGGGGACGAGCGGGAGTGGTTGGAGCACAGATACGCAGTATTTT.

This clonotype was recorded many times. The chain combines TRBV7-9 with TRBJ2-3; weak D call: TRBD2 (5 bases). Germline V gene sequence: CDR1 SEHNR, CDR2 FQNEAQ (reference sequence). V was clipped by 4 bases and J by 1 base, with 21 bases between them. The CDR3 is made up of 18 amino acids. CDR3 amino acids: CASSSLAPKGTGTDTQYF. The CDR3, as DNA: TGTGCCAGCAGCTCCCTAGCCCCCAAGGGCACCGGCACAGATACGCAGTATTTT.

The chain has TRBV6-2 or TRBV6-3 and TRBJ2-2; a weak D match, TRBD2 (6 bases). This CDR3 region has 16 residues. Per germline, CDR1 MNHEY and CDR2 SVGEGT. Trimming pared 3 bases from V and 6 bases from J, leaving 17 bases between. Written as DNA, the CDR3 is TGTGCCAGCAGTTATTTCAGCGGGCGCACCGCCGGGGAGCTGTTTTTT. Translated, it gives CASSYFSGRTAGELFF.

This clonotype occurred many times. This chain links TRBV13 with TRBJ2-7, with no clear D. The germline V gene has CDR1 PRHDT and CDR2 FYEKMQ (reference sequence). The V and J ends lost 1 base and 5 bases respectively, with 12 bases between them. The CDR3 loop spans 14 amino acids. For the CDR3, the DNA is TGTGCCAGCAGCTTAGCGGGCACAGCGAACGAGCAGTACTTC. Protein product: CASSLAGTANEQYF.

The rearrangement joins TRBV4-2 to TRBJ2-3; D call uncertain. Germline CDR1 and CDR2: LGHNA and YNFKEQ. The length of the CDR3 is 16 residues. V lost 0 bases and J 1 base, leaving 11 bases between the germline ends. The CDR3 coding sequence is TGTGCCAGCAGCCAAGATTCCGGCGCGGGCACAGATACGCAGTATTTT. Protein product: CASSQDSGAGTDTQYF.

The genes are TRBV27 and TRBJ2-6, with 8 bases fitting TRBD1. The CDR3 is 16 residues long. Looked up from germline, CDR1 is MNHEY and CDR2 is SMNVEV (reference sequence). V trimming: 9 bases; J trimming: 0 bases; junction bases outside the gene matches: 7. CDR3 loop: CASWGRGLSGANVLTF. The CDR3 DNA reads as TGTGCCAGTTGGGGCAGGGGGCTCTCTGGGGCCAACGTCCTGACTTTC.

This clonotype was observed at least ten times. The chain is built from TRBV11-2 and TRBJ2-7; maybe TRBD1 (5 bases). The V gene lost 1 base and the J gene lost 2 bases, with 9 bases spanning the gap. CDR3 size: 14 residues. From germline, CDR1 is SGHAT and CDR2 FQNNGV. The CDR3: CASSLGQGTYEQYF. CDR3 sequence (DNA): TGTGCCAGCAGCTTAGGGCAGGGAACCTACGAGCAGTACTTC.